Each of the 16 T cell receptor beta chains below was sequenced from the same sample in a study of blood T cell repertoires in COVID-19. Using immunoSEQ multiplex PCR, the repertoire was profiled, and TCRdb retains in-frame clones only, with some absent. The sample holds 140,000 or so clones; approximately 81% are singletons and the top ten take 7% to 10%. The sequenced material came from peripheral blood. These receptors came from a human donor in a cohort sampled during active COVID-19.

The chain joins TRBV7-2 to TRBJ1-2; D is unresolved. Germline CDR1 reads SGHTA; CDR2 reads FQGNSA. The CDR3 is 15 residues long. The ends were cut back, 5 bases at V and 2 bases at J, with 15 bases in the middle. In nucleotides, the CDR3 is TGTGCCAGCAGCCGGAGGGCGCAAATGAACTATGGCTACACCTTC. Its translation: CASSRRAQMNYGYTF.

This rearrangement joins TRBV11-2 to TRBJ2-2; D perhaps matches TRBD2 (6 bases). CDR3 length: 16 amino acids. Between the trimmed V and J ends, which lost 5 bases and 5 bases, there was a span of 18 bases. Germline V gene lookup returns CDR1 SGHAT and CDR2 FQNNGV. CDR3 region: CASSPRRSGVTGELFF. CDR3 DNA: TGTGCCAGCAGCCCCCGACGATCGGGAGTAACCGGGGAGCTGTTTTTT.

The chain uses TRBV28 and TRBJ1-1; D uncertain. Germline CDR1 reads MDHEN; CDR2 reads SYDVKM. With 5 bases removed from V and 1 base from J, the gap between germline ends came to 17 bases. The CDR3 length is 16 residues. The CDR3 spells CASSALYGGGNTEAFF. Written as DNA, the CDR3 is TGTGCCAGCAGTGCTCTCTATGGCGGAGGGAACACTGAAGCTTTCTTT.

The chain links TRBV18 to TRBJ2-7; TRBD2 agrees at 9 bases. V lost 3 bases and J lost 3; bases outside the gene matches: 9. This CDR3 contains 16 residues. Germline lookup yields CDR1 KGHSH and CDR2 LQKENI. CDR3 loop: CASSPPGLATGYEQYF. In nucleotides, the CDR3 is TGTGCCAGCTCACCGCCGGGACTAGCCACCGGCTACGAGCAGTACTTC.

Only one count was recorded for this clone. The chain links TRBV6-5 to TRBJ1-2, with TRBD1 as a possible D gene (6 bases). The V gene lost 6 bases and the J gene lost 9 bases, with 20 bases spanning the gap. The CDR3 runs 14 residues. Germline V gene data show CDR1 as MNHEY and CDR2 as SVGAGI. The CDR3 region is CASSLGAPPIRYTF. DNA of the CDR3: TGTGCCAGCAGCCTGGGGGCCCCCCCTATCCGCTACACCTTC.

The J gene is TRBJ1-4, the V gene TRBV19, with 8 bases matching TRBD1. The length of the CDR3 is 18 residues. Germline trimming cut 6 bases from V and 0 bases from J; bases unmatched to any gene: 12. Germline V gene sequence: CDR1 LNHDA, CDR2 SQIVND (reference sequence). CDR3 nucleotides: TGTGCCAGTAGCCGAACAGGGGGAAAATGGGCAACTAATGAAAAACTGTTTTTT. Translated: CASSRTGGKWATNEKLFF.

This clone has a single count. J is TRBJ1-1 and V is TRBV27, with 10 bases matching TRBD1. This CDR3 comprises 14 residues. The ends lost 7 bases at V and 2 bases at J; junction bases unmatched: 4. Germline assignment: CDR1 MNHEY and CDR2 SMNVEV (reference sequence). CDR3: CASKMTGGNTEAFF. The CDR3 DNA is TGTGCCAGCAAGATGACAGGGGGCAACACTGAAGCTTTCTTT.

CDR3 amino acids: CASSPQRSVRGHYEQYF. CDR3 DNA: TGTGCCAGCTCACCACAGAGATCTGTCAGGGGCCACTACGAGCAGTACTTC. The chain joins TRBV18 to TRBJ2-7; possible D gene TRBD1, 6 bases. V was shortened by 1 base and J by 3 bases, with 19 bases between the two germline ends. The germline CDR1 and CDR2 sequences are KGHSH and LQKENI. The CDR3 has 17 residues.

The gene calls are TRBV6-2 or TRBV6-3 and TRBJ2-7, with TRBD2 identical over 13 bases. Germline V gene data show CDR1 as MNHEY and CDR2 as SVGEGT. Trimming removed 4 bases from V and 4 bases from J; junction bases left unmatched: 13. CDR3 size: 18 residues. CDR3 DNA: TGTGCCAGCAGTTTCGGGACTAGCGGGGCCCTTTCAACTTACGAGCAGTACTTC. Amino acid sequence: CASSFGTSGALSTYEQYF.

This chain uses TRBV7-2 with TRBJ2-3; D unresolved. Germline-derived CDR1 and CDR2 are SGHTA and FQGNSA. There are 14 residues in the CDR3. V dropped 2 bases and J dropped 0 bases, with 6 bases sitting between them. This CDR3 reads CASSLIGSTDTQYF. The CDR3 DNA sequence: TGTGCCAGCAGCTTAATCGGGAGCACAGATACGCAGTATTTT. The full variable domain, completed using reference TRBV7-2 and TRBJ2-3, is GAGVSQSPSNKVTEKGKDVELRCDPISGHTALYWYRQSLGQGLEFLIYFQGNSAPDKSGLPSDRFSAERTGGSVSTLTIQRTQQEDSAVYLCASSLIGSTDTQYFGPGTRLTVL.

The V and J genes are TRBV7-9 and TRBJ2-7, with 7 bases matching TRBD1. This CDR3 is built from 14 residues. J lost 4 bases, V lost 4 bases, and 7 bases had no gene match. The germline CDR1 and CDR2 sequences are SEHNR and FQNEAQ (reference sequence). CDR3 DNA sequence: TGTGCCAGCAGCTCCAACACAGGGGTTTACGAGCAGTACTTC. Residues: CASSSNTGVYEQYF.

This chain joins TRBV7-8 and TRBJ2-7, with 9 bases matching TRBD1. Germline V gene sequence: CDR1 SGHVS, CDR2 FQNEAQ. V lost 6 bases, J lost 0 bases, and 6 bases stayed unmatched. The CDR3 has 15 amino acids. This CDR3 is CASSPPGQGSYEQYF. Here the CDR3 DNA reads TGTGCCAGCAGTCCTCCGGGACAGGGCTCCTACGAGCAGTACTTC.

The chain recombines TRBV30 with TRBJ1-2; 7 bases map to TRBD1. Germline V gene sequence: CDR1 GTSNPN, CDR2 SVGIG (reference sequence). CDR3 length: 13 residues. V lost 4 bases, J lost 4 bases, and 6 bases stayed unmatched. CDR3 sequence: CAWTPGQVYGYTF. In DNA form, the CDR3 reads TGTGCCTGGACCCCTGGACAGGTCTATGGCTACACCTTC.

V and J are TRBV10-1 and TRBJ2-1; the D is unclear. CDR3 length: 12 residues. Trimming took 7 bases from V and 5 from J, leaving 9 bases between them. Looked up from germline, CDR1 is WNHNN and CDR2 is SYGVQD (reference sequence). This chain's CDR3 is CASTRIHNEQFF. The CDR3 region has the DNA TGCGCCAGCACCAGGATCCACAATGAGCAGTTCTTC.

Only one count was recorded for this clone. This chain connects TRBV28 to TRBJ1-5; 10 positions agree with TRBD1. Per the germline V gene, CDR1 is MDHEN and CDR2 is SYDVKM. J gave up 4 bases and V 6 bases, and 3 bases lay outside the gene matches. The CDR3 contains 14 residues. As DNA, the CDR3 is TGTGCCAGCAGGGGACAGGGGCTGAATCAGCCCCAGCATTTT. This codes for CASRGQGLNQPQHF.

This rearrangement joins TRBV5-6 to TRBJ2-5, with 9 positions matching TRBD1. Germline lookup yields CDR1 SGHDT and CDR2 YYEEEE. The trim removed 3 bases at V and 2 bases at J, leaving 2 bases unmatched. This CDR3 has 14 residues. CDR3: CASSSQGAQETQYF. In DNA form, the CDR3 reads TGTGCCAGCAGCTCACAGGGGGCTCAAGAGACCCAGTACTTC. Supplemented by reference TRBV5-6 and TRBJ2-5, the full variable domain reads DAGVTQSPTHLIKTRGQQVTLRCSPKSGHDTVSWYQQALGQGPQFIFQYYEEEERQRGNFPDRFSGHQFPNYSSELNVNALLLGDSALYLCASSSQGAQETQYFGPGTRLLVL.